This T cell receptor (beta chain) was observed in a study of CD8 T cells in ankylosing spondylitis. The V gene's germline CDR1 is MNHEY and CDR2 SVGAGI. This CDR3 region has 14 residues. V was cut by 0 bases and J by 2 bases, with 7 bases left in between. Many counts were recorded for this clonotype. The antigen remains unidentified. Study conclusions and caveats: A motif in TCR beta, a set of eight highly homologous variants, appeared characteristic of ankylosing spondylitis blood.

From the 5' RACE reads, TCRdb called clonotypes with MiXCR, one entry per CDR3 protein. The sample holds approximately 520,000 distinct CDR3 sequences, approximately 5.3% seen once. V and J are TRBV6-5 and TRBJ1-2, with D tentatively TRBD1 (5 bases). The TCR comes from a male donor with ankylosing spondylitis. Sequenced sample: blood, either unsorted or a sorted T cell fraction (not recorded which). The CDR3 is CASSYSGPNYGYTF. In DNA, the CDR3 is TGTGCCAGCAGTTACTCGGGGCCCAACTATGGCTACACCTTC.